The 18 T cell receptor delta chains below all came from one sample that was sequenced in a study of γδ T cells in repeated Plasmodium falciparum infection. Bulk repertoires came from Vgamma9/Vdelta2+ or Vdelta2-negative gammadelta T cells flow-sorted from PBMC. TCRdb repeated clone calling on the multiplex PCR reads with CATT. The table has 45,000 to 70,000 delta-chain clones, around 1.7% seen once; the top ten hold around 16%. The sample consisted of gamma-delta T cells from blood. The receptors were sampled from a pool of human donors (malaria-infected and uninfected, not separated).

This clone was observed a handful of times. The protein given by TCRdb reflects a much larger clone and differs at residue 15 from this DNA's translation, likely from a read error; the protein shown is the DNA's translation. This chain uses TRDV1 with TRDJ1; 7 nucleotides line up with TRDD3. No J segment appears in TCRdb, so it was assigned here by matching the sequence to germline. The CDR3 totals 23 residues. After removal of 4 bases from V and 0 bases from J, the junction contained 29 bases not matched to a gene. Germline lookup yields CDR1 TSWWSYY and CDR2 QGS. The CDR3 sequence is CALGASSPGPILGTLHNTDKLIF. Here the CDR3 DNA reads TGTGCTCTTGGGGCCTCTTCCCCCGGACCTATACTGGGGACGCTTCACAACACCGATAAACTCATCTTT.

This clone was recorded many times. The protein recorded in TCRdb matches a much larger clone and deviates from this DNA's translation at residue 5, suggesting a read error; the protein here is obtained by translating the DNA. The rearrangement joins TRDV1 to TRDJ1; TRDD3 matches 8 bases. The CDR3 runs 25 residues. Germline loops: CDR1 TSWWSYY, CDR2 QGS. Trimming took 4 bases from V and 0 from J; bases not matched to a gene: 34. The CDR3 nucleotides are TGTGCTCTTGGGGGACTAGGACCCCCCTTAGGGCCCCTCGACTGGGGGGAATTGTACACCGATAAACTCATCTTT. Its translation: CALGGLGPPLGPLDWGELYTDKLIF.

This clone was detected ten times or more. TCRdb shows a much larger clone's protein in place of this DNA's translation, and the two differ at residue 15, likely through a read error; the protein shown is translated from the DNA. The CDR3 sequence: CALAVPVTYWGSELTF. CDR3 DNA: TGTGCTCTTGCCGTTCCTGTGACCTACTGGGGGTCCGAACTCACCTTT. This chain links TRDV1 with TRDJ1, with 8 bases lining up with TRDD3. The germline V gene encodes CDR1 TSWWSYY and CDR2 QGS. CDR3 length: 16 amino acids.

This clone has ten or more counts. A far larger clone lies a single base away; this is likely a read error. The same CDR3 is also encoded by other DNA sequences in this sample. The CDR3 sequence is CACDSVGVDKLIF. The CDR3 DNA follows: TGTGCCTGTGACAGTGTGGGAGTCGATAAACTCATCTTT. The chain links TRDV2 to TRDJ1; D gene ambiguous. No J segment appears in TCRdb, so it was assigned here by matching the sequence to germline. Trimming took 2 bases from V and 4 from J, leaving 10 bases between them. CDR3 length: 13 amino acids. From germline, CDR1 is GEAIGNYY and CDR2 EKD.

Regarding this clone: The protein in TCRdb stems from a much larger clone and differs at residue 11 from this DNA's translation, likely a read error; here the protein is translated from the DNA. The chain is built from TRDV1 and TRDJ1; 8 bases are shared with TRDD2. Assignment of the J gene here rests on matching the DNA to germline, because TCRdb gives none. Germline V gene lookup returns CDR1 TSWWSYY and CDR2 QGS. Trimming took 5 bases from V and 0 from J; bases not matched to a gene: 29. The CDR3 covers 23 residues. CDR3 amino acids: CALGKPSSYREYATLGYTDKLIF. The CDR3 coding sequence is TGTGCTCTTGGGAAACCCTCTTCCTACAGGGAATACGCCACACTCGGGTACACCGATAAACTCATCTTT.

In this sample, this clone turned up a few times. A read error is likely here: a far larger clone is one base away. The rearrangement joins TRDV1 to TRDJ1; possibly TRDD3 for D (7 bases). TCRdb gives no J gene; it was assigned here by matching the DNA to germline. CDR1 and CDR2 from the germline V gene are TSWWSYY and QGS. This CDR3 region has 23 residues. Trimming stripped 2 bases from V and 8 bases from J, with 42 bases between. In nucleotides, the CDR3 is TGTGCTCTTGGGGAAATTAAACCCCGCACCTTCCCCCCTCTGGGGGGGTATAGCGACAAACTCATCTTT. It translates to CALGEIKPRTFPPLGGYSDKLIF.

On this clone: TCRdb shows a much larger clone's protein in place of this DNA's translation, and the two differ at residue 18, likely through a read error; the protein shown is translated from the DNA. No J gene was named, though the V gene is TRAV36/DV7; TRDD3 reflects the table's D call only, with no check against the DNA. The CDR3 contains 20 residues. Germline loops: CDR1 VTNFRS, CDR2 LTSSGIE (reference sequence). The CDR3 loop is CAVARWDSYGATGGRNKPIF. The DNA for the CDR3 is TGTGCTGTGGCTCGCTGGGATTCCTACGGGGCTACTGGGGGTCGAAATAAACCCATCTTT.

A remark on this clone: For this DNA, TCRdb reports the protein of a much larger clone, which diverges at residue 10, most likely from a read error; the protein presented here is translated directly from the DNA. V and J are TRDV2 and TRDJ1; D gene unclear. The J gene, absent from TCRdb, was called here by matching the DNA to germline. Germline values: CDR1 GEAIGNYY, CDR2 EKD. The CDR3 consists of 14 residues. The CDR3 bases are TGTGCCTGTGACCCCGCCGGGAATACCGGTAAACTCATCTTT. Translated: CACDPAGNTGKLIF.

Many counts were recorded for this clone. TCRdb has a much larger clone's protein, which differs at residue 14 from the translation of this DNA, likely because of a read error; what is shown is the protein translated from the DNA. The chain recombines TRDV3 with TRDJ1; 13 bases line up with TRDD3. The CDR3 runs 19 residues. Germline V CDR1 and CDR2: TVYSNPD, GDNSRS (reference sequence). Germline trimming cut 1 base from V and 3 bases from J; bases unmatched to any gene: 17. As DNA, the CDR3 is TGTGCCTTTATTCCTACCCTCTACTGGGGGATACGCAGGCCCGATAAACTCATCTTT. Residues: CAFIPTLYWGIRRPDKLIF.

This clone was counted between two and nine times. The TCRdb protein comes from a much larger clone and disagrees with this DNA's translation at residue 6, likely due to a read error; the protein given here is derived from the DNA. The chain is built from TRDV1 and TRDJ1, with D possibly being TRDD2 (7 bases). The J gene, missing from TCRdb, was assigned here through DNA to germline matching. V lost 2 bases and J 0 bases, leaving 37 bases between the germline ends. The germline V gene has CDR1 TSWWSYY and CDR2 QGS. The length of the CDR3 is 24 residues. CDR3 sequence: CALGEFGFLLPRRFLGRNTDKLIF. For the CDR3, the DNA is TGTGCTCTTGGGGAATTCGGTTTCTTACTTCCTAGACGATTCCTGGGGCGAAACACCGATAAACTCATCTTT.

This clone was detected a few times. With a far larger clone one base away, a read error is the likely cause. This CDR3 is also generated by other DNA sequences in the sample. The gene calls are TRDV1 and TRDJ1; D is possibly TRDD2 (6 bases). V was shortened by 3 bases and J by 7 bases, with 30 bases between the two germline ends. Germline CDR1 and CDR2: TSWWSYY and QGS. The CDR3 contains 19 residues. CDR3 amino acids: CALGDAGLPTSPRVGKLIF. In DNA form, the CDR3 reads TGTGCTCTTGGGGACGCAGGCCTTCCCACGTCTCCCCGAGTGGGTAAACTCATCTTT.

Ten or more counts support this clone. A far larger clone is one nucleotide away, so this likely arose from a read error. This CDR3 is also generated by other DNA sequences in the sample. The chain has TRDV1 and TRDJ1, with D tentatively TRDD3 (6 bases). CDR3 size: 16 residues. Per the germline V gene, CDR1 is TSWWSYY and CDR2 is QGS. Trimming left V 3 bases short and J 4 bases short, with 18 bases between. In nucleotides, the CDR3 is TGTGCTCTTGGGGATCCTCTACTTACTGGGCTCGATAAACTCATCTTT. Amino acid sequence: CALGDPLLTGLDKLIF.

This clone has a handful of counts. A far bigger clonotype differs at one base, so this is likely a read error. Other DNA sequences within the sample encode an identical CDR3. The rearrangement joins TRDV1 to TRDJ1; D assignment may be TRDD2 or TRDD3 (8 bases each). Matching the DNA to germline supplied the J gene, which TCRdb does not give. The CDR3 length is 22 residues. Germline CDR1 TSWWSYY, CDR2 QGS. Trimming shortened V by 5 bases and J by 2 bases, and 36 bases separated the two germline ends. CDR3 nucleotides: TGTGCTCTTGGGCCACCTAGCCTTCCTATGGTACTGGGGGGGTCCACGACCGATAAACTCATCTTT. The encoded protein is CALGPPSLPMVLGGSTTDKLIF.

This clone has just a few counts. The mismatch at residue 13 between this DNA's translation and the TCRdb protein of a much larger clone likely reflects a read error; the protein shown is translated from the DNA. V gene TRDV2 combines with J gene TRDJ1, with 9 bases matching TRDD3. The J gene, left out of TCRdb, was set here by checking the DNA against germline. J gave up 3 bases and V 1 base, and 14 bases lay outside the gene matches. Germline CDR1 is GEAIGNYY and CDR2 is EKD. This CDR3 has 18 residues. The CDR3 DNA is TGTGCCTGTGACACGGGCGACTGGGGGACCCGGGGCGCCGATAAACTCATCTTT. Translation: CACDTGDWGTRGADKLIF.

In this sample, this clone turned up many times. The protein in TCRdb stems from a much larger clone and differs at residue 5 from this DNA's translation, likely a read error; here the protein is translated from the DNA. The chain employs TRDV1 and TRDJ1; the D is unclear. CDR3 length: 12 amino acids. CDR1 and CDR2 from the germline V gene are TSWWSYY and QGS. Trimming stripped 8 bases from V and 5 bases from J, with 12 bases between. CDR3: CALFPSRDKLIF. CDR3 sequence (DNA): TGTGCTCTTTTTCCCTCCCGGGATAAACTCATCTTT.

This clone was detected ten times or more. One base separates it from a far larger clone, so it is likely a read error. The same CDR3 can be traced to other DNA sequences in this sample. CDR3 sequence reads: CALGERMYTDKLIF. The CDR3 DNA is TGTGCCCTTGGGGAACGGATGTACACCGATAAACTCATCTTT. J is TRDJ1 and V is TRDV1, with D maybe TRDD3 (5 bases). The CDR3 is 14 residues long. CDR1 is TSWWSYY and CDR2 is QGS in the germline V gene.

This clone was observed a handful of times. One base away lies a much larger clone, so this may be a sequencing read error. V is TRDV1 and J is TRDJ1, with 8 nucleotides matching TRDD3. Germline matching of the DNA provided the J gene here, since TCRdb leaves it blank. In germline, CDR1 is TSWWSYY, CDR2 QGS. This CDR3 is 21 amino acids long. Unmatched junction bases numbered 25, after V lost 5 bases and J lost 2 bases. CDR3 in DNA: TGTGCTCTTGGGCTTCCCCCTCTCTTTTCCTGGCGATTGGGGGATACCGATAAACTCATCTTT. Protein product: CALGLPPLFSWRLGDTDKLIF.

On this clone itself: A far larger clone lies a single base away; this is likely a read error. Other nucleotide sequences from this sample produce the same CDR3. The genes are TRDV1 and TRDJ1, with 8 bases aligning to TRDD3. The J gene, left out of TCRdb, was set here by checking the DNA against germline. The CDR3 extends over 21 amino acids. The V gene end was trimmed by 3 bases and the J gene end by 2 bases; junction bases not matched to a gene: 23. Germline values: CDR1 TSWWSYY, CDR2 QGS. This CDR3 is CALGDGYRQGYGFYLTDKLIF. DNA for the CDR3: TGTGCTCTTGGGGATGGTTACAGACAGGGATACGGTTTTTATTTGACCGATAAACTCATCTTT.